This TCR beta chain was sequenced in a study of blood T cell repertoires in COVID-19. Germline V lookup: CDR1 SGHVS, CDR2 FNYEAQ. With 5 bases removed from V and 4 bases from J, the gap between germline ends came to 11 bases. This CDR3 is built from 13 residues. Profiled with immunoSEQ multiplex PCR; TCRdb holds only in-frame clones, not every one. This sample has more than 250,000 clones, with about nine tenths found just once. This sequence originates from a man over 45 with active or convalescent COVID-19. This chain uses TRBV7-6 with TRBJ2-5, with a tentative D call TRBD2 (6 bases). The sequencing sample was made of peripheral blood. CDR3 protein: CASSLGSGETQYF. The CDR3 nucleotides are TGTGCCAGCAGCCTCGGGAGTGGAGAGACCCAGTACTTC. Variable domain in full (rest from reference TRBV7-6 and TRBJ2-5): GAGVSQSPRYKVTKRGQDVALRCDPISGHVSLYWYRQALGQGPEFLTYFNYEAQQDKSGLPNDRFSAERPEGSISTLTIQRTEQRDSAMYRCASSLGSGETQYFGPGTRLLVL.